This T cell receptor beta chain comes out of a study of prognosis after radiotherapy for stage I lung cancer. Study as a whole: Nobody among the patients got concurrent therapy with stereotactic body radiotherapy. General study findings and limits: Shannon entropy after stereotactic body radiation therapy was lower in patients who developed distant metastases. Clone counts measured for unique TCRs fell after stereotactic body radiation therapy, median roughly 9,300 versus 7,200.

To note about this clonotype: Its target is unknown. This likely traces to a read error, being one base from a far larger clone.

From genomic DNA, two-round multiplex PCR was used to amplify TCR beta CDR3. Primers specific to each TRBV and TRBJ gene drove first-round PCR. TCRdb processed the multiplex PCR reads anew with MiXCR; each CDR3 protein has one entry. In the table there are 20,000 to 30,000 distinct CDR3 sequences, around 30% of which are singletons. Losses at the gene ends were 7 bases for V and 1 base for J; bases not matched to a gene: 4. CDR3 length: 15 amino acids. Germline CDR1 and CDR2: SEHNR and FQNEAQ (reference sequence). This specimen was PBMCs, taken before or after stereotactic body radiation therapy (not recorded which). The chain carries TRBV7-9 and TRBJ2-7; 13 nucleotides line up with TRBD2. This receptor was obtained from a donor of 50 years or more with non-small cell lung cancer. The CDR3 loop is CASIEGLAGSYEQYF. CDR3 sequence (DNA): TGTGCCAGCATCGAGGGACTAGCGGGATCCTACGAGCAGTACTTC.